This TCR beta chain was recorded in a study of T cell changes during pregnancy in multiple sclerosis. The method was immunoSEQ multiplex PCR; TCRdb's version includes in-frame clones alone and lacks a portion of them. Of around 53,000 clones in the sample, around 90% were seen once. The V gene's germline CDR1 is SEHNR and CDR2 FQNEAQ (reference sequence). V dropped 1 base and J dropped 7 bases, with 20 bases sitting between them. The CDR3 is made up of 16 amino acids. This sequence originates from a female donor with multiple sclerosis, enrolled in a pregnancy study. The chain uses TRBV7-9 and TRBJ2-7; possibly TRBD2 for D (6 bases). The sample in question was CD8+ T cells from peripheral blood mononuclear cells, obtained before pregnancy. CDR3 nucleotides: TGTGCCAGCAGCTTAGTAGGAGGCCGCCCGGCGGGGGAGCAGTACTTC. Its protein is CASSLVGGRPAGEQYF.